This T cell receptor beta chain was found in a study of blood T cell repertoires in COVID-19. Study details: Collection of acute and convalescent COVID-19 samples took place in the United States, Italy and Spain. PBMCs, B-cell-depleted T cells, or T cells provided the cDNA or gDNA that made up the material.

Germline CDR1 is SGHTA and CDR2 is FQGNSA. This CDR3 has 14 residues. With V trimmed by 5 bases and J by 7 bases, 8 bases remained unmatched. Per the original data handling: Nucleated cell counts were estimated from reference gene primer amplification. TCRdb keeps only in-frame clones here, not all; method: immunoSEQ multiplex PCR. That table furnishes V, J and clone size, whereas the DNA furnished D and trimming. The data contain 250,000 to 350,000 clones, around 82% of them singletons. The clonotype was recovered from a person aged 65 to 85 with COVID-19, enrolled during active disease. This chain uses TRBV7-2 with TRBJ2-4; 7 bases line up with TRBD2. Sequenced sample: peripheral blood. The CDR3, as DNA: TGTGCCAGCAGCCCCCGACTAGCCCGGAACATTCAGTACTTC. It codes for CASSPRLARNIQYF. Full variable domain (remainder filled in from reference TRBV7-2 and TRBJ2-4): GAGVSQSPSNKVTEKGKDVELRCDPISGHTALYWYRQSLGQGLEFLIYFQGNSAPDKSGLPSDRFSAERTGGSVSTLTIQRTQQEDSAVYLCASSPRLARNIQYFGAGTRLSVL.